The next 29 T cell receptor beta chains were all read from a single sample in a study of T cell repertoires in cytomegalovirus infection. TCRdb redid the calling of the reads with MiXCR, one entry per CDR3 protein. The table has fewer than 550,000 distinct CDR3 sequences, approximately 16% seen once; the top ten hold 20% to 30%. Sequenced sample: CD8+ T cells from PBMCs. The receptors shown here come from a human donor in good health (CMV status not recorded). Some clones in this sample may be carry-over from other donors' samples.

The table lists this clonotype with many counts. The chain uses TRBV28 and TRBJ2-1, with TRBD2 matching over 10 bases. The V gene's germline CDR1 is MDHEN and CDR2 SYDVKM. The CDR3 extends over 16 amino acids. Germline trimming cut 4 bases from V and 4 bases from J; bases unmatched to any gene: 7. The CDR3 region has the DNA TGTGCCAGCAGTTCGGTACTAGCGGGGTTATACAATGAGCAGTTCTTC. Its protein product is CASSSVLAGLYNEQFF.

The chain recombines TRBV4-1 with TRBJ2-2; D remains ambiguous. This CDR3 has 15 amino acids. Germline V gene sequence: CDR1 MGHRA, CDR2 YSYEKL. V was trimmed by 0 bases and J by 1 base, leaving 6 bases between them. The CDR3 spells CASSQEFGNTGELFF. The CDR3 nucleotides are TGCGCCAGCAGCCAAGAATTTGGGAACACCGGGGAGCTGTTTTTT.

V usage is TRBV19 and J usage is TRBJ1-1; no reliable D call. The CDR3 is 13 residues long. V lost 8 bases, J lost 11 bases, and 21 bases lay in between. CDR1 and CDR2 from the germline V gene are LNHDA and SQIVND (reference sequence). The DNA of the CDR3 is TGTGCCAGTGGAAAAAGAGGCCTCAACCCGGCTTTCTTT. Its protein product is CASGKRGLNPAFF.

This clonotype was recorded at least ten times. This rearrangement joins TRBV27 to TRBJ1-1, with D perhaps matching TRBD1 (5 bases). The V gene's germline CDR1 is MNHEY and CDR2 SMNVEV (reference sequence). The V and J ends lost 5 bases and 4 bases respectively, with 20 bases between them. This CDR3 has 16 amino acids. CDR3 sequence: CASSPPRVRAGTEAFF. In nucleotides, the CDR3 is TGTGCCAGCAGTCCACCCAGGGTAAGGGCAGGCACTGAAGCTTTCTTT.

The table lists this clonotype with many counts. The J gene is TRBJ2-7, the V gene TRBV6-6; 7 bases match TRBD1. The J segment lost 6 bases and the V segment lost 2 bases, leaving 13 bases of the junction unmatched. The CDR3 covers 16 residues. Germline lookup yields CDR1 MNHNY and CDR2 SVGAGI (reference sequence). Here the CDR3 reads CASSYTPPDRTGEQYF. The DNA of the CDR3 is TGTGCCAGCAGTTACACCCCCCCGGACAGGACGGGCGAGCAGTACTTC.

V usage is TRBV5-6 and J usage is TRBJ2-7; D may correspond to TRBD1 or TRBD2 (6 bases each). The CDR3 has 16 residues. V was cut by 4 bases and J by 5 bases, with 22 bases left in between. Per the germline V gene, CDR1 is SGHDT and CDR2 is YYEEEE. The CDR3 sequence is CASSPPGTARGDEQYF. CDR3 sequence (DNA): TGTGCCAGCAGCCCACCTGGAACAGCGAGGGGGGACGAGCAGTACTTC.

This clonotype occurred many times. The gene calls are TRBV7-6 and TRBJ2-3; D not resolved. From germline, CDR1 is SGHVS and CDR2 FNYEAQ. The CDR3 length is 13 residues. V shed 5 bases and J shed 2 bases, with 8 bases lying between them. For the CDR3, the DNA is TGTGCCAGCAGCACACTGAACACAGATACGCAGTATTTT. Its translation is CASSTLNTDTQYF.

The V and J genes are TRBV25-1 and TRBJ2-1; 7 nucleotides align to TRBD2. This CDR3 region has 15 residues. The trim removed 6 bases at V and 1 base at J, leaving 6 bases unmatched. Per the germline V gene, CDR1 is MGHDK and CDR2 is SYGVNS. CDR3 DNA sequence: TGTGCCAGCAGCGGGGAGGGCTCATCCTACAATGAGCAGTTCTTC. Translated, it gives CASSGEGSSYNEQFF.

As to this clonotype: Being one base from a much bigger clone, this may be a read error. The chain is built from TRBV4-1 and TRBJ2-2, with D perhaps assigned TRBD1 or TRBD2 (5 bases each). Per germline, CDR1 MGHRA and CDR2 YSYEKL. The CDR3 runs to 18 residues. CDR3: CASSQEGIRQIGTGVLFF. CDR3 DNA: TGCGCCAGCAGCCAAGAGGGGATCCGACAGATAGGAACCGGGGTGCTGTTTTTT.

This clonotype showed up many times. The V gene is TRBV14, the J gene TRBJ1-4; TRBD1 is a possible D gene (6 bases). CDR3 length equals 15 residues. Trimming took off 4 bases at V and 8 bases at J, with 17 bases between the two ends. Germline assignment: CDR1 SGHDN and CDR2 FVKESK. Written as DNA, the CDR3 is TGTGCCAGCAGCCCGACAGGAGGTCTACGGGAAAAACTGTTTTTT. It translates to CASSPTGGLREKLFF.

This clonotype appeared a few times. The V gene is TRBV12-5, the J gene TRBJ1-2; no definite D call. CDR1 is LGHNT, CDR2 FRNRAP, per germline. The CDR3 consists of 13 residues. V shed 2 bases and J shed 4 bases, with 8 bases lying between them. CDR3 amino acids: CASGLSGIYGYTF. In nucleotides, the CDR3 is TGTGCTAGTGGTTTGAGTGGGATCTATGGCTACACCTTC.

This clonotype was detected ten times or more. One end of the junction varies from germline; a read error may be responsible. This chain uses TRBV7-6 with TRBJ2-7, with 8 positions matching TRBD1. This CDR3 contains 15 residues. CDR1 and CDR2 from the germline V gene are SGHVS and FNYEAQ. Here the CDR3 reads CASSLGSGQVYEQYF. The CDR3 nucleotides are TGTGCTAGCAGCTTAGGTTCGGGACAGGTCTACGAGCAGTACTTC.

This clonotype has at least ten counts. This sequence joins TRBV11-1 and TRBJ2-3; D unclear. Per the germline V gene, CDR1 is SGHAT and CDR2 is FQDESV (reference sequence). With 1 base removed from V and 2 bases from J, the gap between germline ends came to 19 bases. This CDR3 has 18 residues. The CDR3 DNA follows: TGTGCCAGCAGCTTAGAACGTCTGAATGGCGGATTCACAGATACGCAGTATTTT. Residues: CASSLERLNGGFTDTQYF.

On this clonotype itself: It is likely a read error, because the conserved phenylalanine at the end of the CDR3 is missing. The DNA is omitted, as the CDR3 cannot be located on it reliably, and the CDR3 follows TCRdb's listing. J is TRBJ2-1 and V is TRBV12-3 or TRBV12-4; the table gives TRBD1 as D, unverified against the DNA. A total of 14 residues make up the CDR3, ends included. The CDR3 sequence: CASSTSGGANEQVY.

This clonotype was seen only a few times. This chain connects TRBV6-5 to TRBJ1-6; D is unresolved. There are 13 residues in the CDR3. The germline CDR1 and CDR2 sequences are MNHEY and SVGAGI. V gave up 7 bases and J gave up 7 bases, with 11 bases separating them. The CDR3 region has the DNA TGTGCCAGCACGGAGACGAGCAATTCACCCCTCCACTTT. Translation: CASTETSNSPLHF.

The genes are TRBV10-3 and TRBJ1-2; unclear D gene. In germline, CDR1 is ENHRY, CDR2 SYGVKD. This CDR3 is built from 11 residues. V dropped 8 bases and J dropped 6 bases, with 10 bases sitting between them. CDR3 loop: CAIWAGDGYTF. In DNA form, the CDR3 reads TGTGCCATCTGGGCCGGGGATGGCTACACCTTC.

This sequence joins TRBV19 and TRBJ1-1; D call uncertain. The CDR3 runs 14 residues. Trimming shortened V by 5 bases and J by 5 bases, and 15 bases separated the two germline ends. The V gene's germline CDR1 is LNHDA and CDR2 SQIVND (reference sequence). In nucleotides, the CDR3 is TGTGCCAGTAGTGCAAAGGTTCTGGAAACTGAAGCTTTCTTT. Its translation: CASSAKVLETEAFF.

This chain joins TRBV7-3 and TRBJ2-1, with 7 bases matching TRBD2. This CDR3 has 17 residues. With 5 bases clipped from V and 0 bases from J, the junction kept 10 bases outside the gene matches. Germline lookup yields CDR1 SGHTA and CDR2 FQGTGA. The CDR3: CASSPTTSAVSYNEQFF. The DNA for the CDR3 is TGTGCCAGCAGCCCGACTACTAGCGCGGTCTCCTACAATGAGCAGTTCTTC.

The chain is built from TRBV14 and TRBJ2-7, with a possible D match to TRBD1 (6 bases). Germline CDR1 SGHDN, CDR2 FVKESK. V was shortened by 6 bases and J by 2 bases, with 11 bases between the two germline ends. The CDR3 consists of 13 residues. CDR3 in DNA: TGTGCCAGCAGTGGACAGCGGACCTACGAGCAGTACTTC. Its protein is CASSGQRTYEQYF.

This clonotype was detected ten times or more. The CDR3 loop is CASSPLTKNTEAFF. The CDR3 nucleotides are TGTGCCAGCAGTCCTCTGACCAAGAACACTGAAGCTTTCTTT. The rearrangement uses TRBV14 and TRBJ1-1; D unresolved. The germline gives CDR1 SGHDN, CDR2 FVKESK. V lost 6 bases, J lost 1 base, and 12 bases lay in between. There are 14 residues in the CDR3.

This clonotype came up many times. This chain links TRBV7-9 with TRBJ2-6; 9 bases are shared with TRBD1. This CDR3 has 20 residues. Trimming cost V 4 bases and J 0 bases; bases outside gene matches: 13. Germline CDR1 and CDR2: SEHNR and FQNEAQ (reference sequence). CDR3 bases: TGTGCCAGCAGCTCCCGGGACAGGGACGGGGCTCTCTCTGGGGCCAACGTCCTGACTTTC. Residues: CASSSRDRDGALSGANVLTF.

The chain's CDR3 is CASSDHTDTQYF. In DNA, the CDR3 is TGTGCCAGCAGTGACCACACAGATACGCAGTATTTT. The chain joins TRBV6-4 to TRBJ2-3; D is ambiguous. Germline V gene data show CDR1 as MRHNA and CDR2 as SNTAGT. The length of the CDR3 is 12 residues. Between the trimmed V and J ends, which lost 2 bases and 2 bases, there was a span of 2 bases.

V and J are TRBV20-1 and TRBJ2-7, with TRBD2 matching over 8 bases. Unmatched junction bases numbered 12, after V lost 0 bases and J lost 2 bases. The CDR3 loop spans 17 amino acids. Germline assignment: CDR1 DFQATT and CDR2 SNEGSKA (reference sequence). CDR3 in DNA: TGCAGTGCTAGAGATATTCTCGACACTAGCGGAGCCTACGAGCAGTACTTC. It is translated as CSARDILDTSGAYEQYF.

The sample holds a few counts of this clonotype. The CDR3 region has the DNA TGTGCCAGCAGTTGGGGACTGGGGAGCACAGATACGCAGTATTTT. This codes for CASSWGLGSTDTQYF. V usage is TRBV27 and J usage is TRBJ2-3, with a possible D match to TRBD2 (6 bases). Deletions cut 4 bases from V and 0 bases from J, with 11 bases between. The CDR3 runs 15 residues. CDR1 and CDR2 (germline): MNHEY, SMNVEV (reference sequence).

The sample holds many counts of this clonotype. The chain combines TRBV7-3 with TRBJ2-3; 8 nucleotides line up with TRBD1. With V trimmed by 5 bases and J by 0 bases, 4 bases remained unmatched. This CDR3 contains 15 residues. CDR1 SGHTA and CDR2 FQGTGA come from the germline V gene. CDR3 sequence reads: CASSPGTGSTDTQYF. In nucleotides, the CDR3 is TGTGCCAGCAGCCCTGGGACAGGAAGCACAGATACGCAGTATTTT.

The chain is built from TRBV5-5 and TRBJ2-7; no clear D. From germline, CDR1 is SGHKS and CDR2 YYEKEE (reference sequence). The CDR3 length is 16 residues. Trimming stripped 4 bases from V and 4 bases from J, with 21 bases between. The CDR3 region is CASSPFTRGVRYEQYF. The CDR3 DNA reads TGTGCCAGCAGCCCGTTCACAAGAGGTGTAAGGTACGAGCAGTACTTC.

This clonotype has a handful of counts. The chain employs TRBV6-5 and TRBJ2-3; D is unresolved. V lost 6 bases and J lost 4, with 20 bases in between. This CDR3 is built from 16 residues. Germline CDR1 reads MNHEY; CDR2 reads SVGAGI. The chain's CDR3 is CASRVRTSAYPDTQYF. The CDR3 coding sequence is TGTGCCAGCAGGGTCCGGACCAGCGCTTATCCAGATACGCAGTATTTT.

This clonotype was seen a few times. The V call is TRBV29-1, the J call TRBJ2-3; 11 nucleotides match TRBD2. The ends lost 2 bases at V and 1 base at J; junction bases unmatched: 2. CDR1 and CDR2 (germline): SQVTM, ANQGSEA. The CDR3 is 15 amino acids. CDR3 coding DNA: TGCAGCGTTGAAACTAGCGGGAGCCGCACAGATACGCAGTATTTT. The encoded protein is CSVETSGSRTDTQYF.

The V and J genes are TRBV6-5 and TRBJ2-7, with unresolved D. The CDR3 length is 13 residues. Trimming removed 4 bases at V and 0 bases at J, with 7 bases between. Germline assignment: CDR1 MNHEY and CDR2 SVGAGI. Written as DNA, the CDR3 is TGTGCCAGCAGTTTCAGTAACTCCTACGAGCAGTACTTC. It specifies CASSFSNSYEQYF.